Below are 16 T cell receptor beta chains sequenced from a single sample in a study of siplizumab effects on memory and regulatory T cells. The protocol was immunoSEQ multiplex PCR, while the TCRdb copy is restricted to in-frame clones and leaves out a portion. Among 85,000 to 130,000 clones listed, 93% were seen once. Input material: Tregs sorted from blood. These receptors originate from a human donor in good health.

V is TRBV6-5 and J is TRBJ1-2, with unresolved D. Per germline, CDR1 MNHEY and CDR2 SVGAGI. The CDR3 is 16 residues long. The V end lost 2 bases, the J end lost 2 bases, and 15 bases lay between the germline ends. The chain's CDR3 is CASSYLGPPSNYGYTF. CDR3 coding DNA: TGTGCCAGCAGTTACCTCGGGCCTCCTTCGAACTATGGCTACACCTTC.

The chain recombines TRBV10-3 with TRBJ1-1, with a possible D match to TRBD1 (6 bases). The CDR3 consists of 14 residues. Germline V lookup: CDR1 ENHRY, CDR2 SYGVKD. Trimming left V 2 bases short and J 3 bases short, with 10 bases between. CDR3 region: CAISEGGGHTEAFF. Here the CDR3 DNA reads TGTGCCATCAGTGAGGGCGGGGGGCACACTGAAGCTTTCTTT.

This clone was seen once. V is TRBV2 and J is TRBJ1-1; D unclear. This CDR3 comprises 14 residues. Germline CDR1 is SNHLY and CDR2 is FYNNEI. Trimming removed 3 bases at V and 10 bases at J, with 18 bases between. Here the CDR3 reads CASSEVKVGVGAFF. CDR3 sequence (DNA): TGTGCCAGCAGTGAGGTCAAAGTTGGGGTAGGAGCTTTCTTT.

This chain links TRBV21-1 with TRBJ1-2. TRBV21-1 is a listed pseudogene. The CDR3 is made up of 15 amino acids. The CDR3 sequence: CASSKLEDRNYGYTF. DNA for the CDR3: TGTGCCAGCAGCAAATTAGAGGACCGTAACTATGGCTACACCTTC.

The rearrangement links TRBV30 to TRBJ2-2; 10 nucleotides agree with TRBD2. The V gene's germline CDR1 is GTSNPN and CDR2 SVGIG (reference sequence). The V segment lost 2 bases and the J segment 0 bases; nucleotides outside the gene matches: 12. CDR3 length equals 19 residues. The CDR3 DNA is TGTGCCTGGAGTAGCGGGAGGGATAGACGACACGCGAACACCGGGGAGCTGTTTTTT. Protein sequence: CAWSSGRDRRHANTGELFF.

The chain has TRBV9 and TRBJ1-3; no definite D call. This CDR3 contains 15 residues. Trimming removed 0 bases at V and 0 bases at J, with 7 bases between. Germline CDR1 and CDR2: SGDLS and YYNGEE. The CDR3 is CASSVEPSSGNTIYF. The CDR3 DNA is TGTGCCAGCAGCGTAGAGCCGAGCTCTGGAAACACCATATATTTT.

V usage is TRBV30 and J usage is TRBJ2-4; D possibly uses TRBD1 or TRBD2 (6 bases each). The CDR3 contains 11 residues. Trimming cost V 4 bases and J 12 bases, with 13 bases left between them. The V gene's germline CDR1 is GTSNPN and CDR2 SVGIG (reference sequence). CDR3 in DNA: TGTGCCTGGAAGGGCCCGGGGGCTCAGTACTTC. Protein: CAWKGPGAQYF.

CDR3 in amino acids: CASRFSNTGELFF. The CDR3 region has the DNA TGCGCCAGCAGGTTCAGTAACACCGGGGAGCTGTTTTTT. The chain joins TRBV5-1 to TRBJ2-2; D is uncertain. Trimming stripped 5 bases from V and 2 bases from J, with 7 bases between. The CDR3 loop spans 13 amino acids. From germline, CDR1 is SGHRS and CDR2 YFSETQ. The whole variable domain, filled in from reference TRBV5-1 and TRBJ2-2, reads KAGVTQTPRYLIKTRGQQVTLSCSPISGHRSVSWYQQTPGQGLQFLFEYFSETQRNKGNFPGRFSGRQFSNSRSEMNVSTLELGDSALYLCASRFSNTGELFFGEGSRLTVL.

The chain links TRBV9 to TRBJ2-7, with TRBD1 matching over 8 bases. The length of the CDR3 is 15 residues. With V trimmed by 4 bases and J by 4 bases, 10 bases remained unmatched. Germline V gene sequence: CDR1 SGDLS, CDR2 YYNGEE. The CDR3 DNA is TGTGCCAGCAGCCCCAGCCGGGACAGGTATTACGAGCAGTACTTC. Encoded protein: CASSPSRDRYYEQYF.

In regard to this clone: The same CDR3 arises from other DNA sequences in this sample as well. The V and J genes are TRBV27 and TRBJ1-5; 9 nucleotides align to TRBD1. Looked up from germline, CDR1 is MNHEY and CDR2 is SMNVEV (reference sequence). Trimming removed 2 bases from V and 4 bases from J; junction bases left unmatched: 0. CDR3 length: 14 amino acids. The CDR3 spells CASSLGTGNQPQHF. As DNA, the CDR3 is TGTGCCAGCAGTTTAGGGACAGGGAATCAGCCCCAGCATTTT.

CDR3 in DNA: TGTGCCAGCAGCTCACGGTTGTCCTATGGCTACACCTTC. It encodes CASSSRLSYGYTF. The rearrangement links TRBV11-2 to TRBJ1-2; D ambiguous. This CDR3 is 13 amino acids long. The ends were cut back, 4 bases at V and 4 bases at J, with 10 bases in the middle. The germline CDR1 and CDR2 sequences are SGHAT and FQNNGV.

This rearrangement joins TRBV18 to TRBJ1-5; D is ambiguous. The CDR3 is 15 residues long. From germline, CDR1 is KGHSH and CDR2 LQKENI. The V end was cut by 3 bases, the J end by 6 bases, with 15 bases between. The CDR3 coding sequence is TGTGCCAGCTCACCCGAAAGGTACCCTGGTCAGCCCCAGCATTTT. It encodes CASSPERYPGQPQHF.

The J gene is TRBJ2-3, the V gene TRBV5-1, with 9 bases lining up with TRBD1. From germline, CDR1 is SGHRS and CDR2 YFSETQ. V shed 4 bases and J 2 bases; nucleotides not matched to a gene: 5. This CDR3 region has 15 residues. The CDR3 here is CASSQGQGITDTQYF. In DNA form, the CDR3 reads TGCGCCAGCAGCCAGGGACAGGGAATCACAGATACGCAGTATTTT. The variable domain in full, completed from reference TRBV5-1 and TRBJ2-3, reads KAGVTQTPRYLIKTRGQQVTLSCSPISGHRSVSWYQQTPGQGLQFLFEYFSETQRNKGNFPGRFSGRQFSNSRSEMNVSTLELGDSALYLCASSQGQGITDTQYFGPGTRLTVL.

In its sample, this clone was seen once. CDR3 nucleotide sequence: TGTGCCTGGAGTGTGGGCGGAGGGGAGACCCAGTACTTC. It codes for CAWSVGGGETQYF. The rearrangement joins TRBV30 to TRBJ2-5, with TRBD2 as a possible D gene (6 bases). The CDR3 is 13 residues long. V lost 0 bases, J lost 5 bases, and 10 bases lay in between. The germline gives CDR1 GTSNPN, CDR2 SVGIG (reference sequence).

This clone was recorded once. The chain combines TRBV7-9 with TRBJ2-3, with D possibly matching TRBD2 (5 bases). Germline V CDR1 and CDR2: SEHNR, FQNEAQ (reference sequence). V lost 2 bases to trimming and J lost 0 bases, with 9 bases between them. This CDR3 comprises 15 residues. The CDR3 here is CASSLRASSTDTQYF. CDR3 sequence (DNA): TGTGCCAGCAGCTTAAGGGCTAGCAGCACAGATACGCAGTATTTT.

The CDR3 bases are TGCGCCAGCAGCCAAGATGGGGCGCCAGCTTTCTTT. It encodes CASSQDGAPAFF. This sequence joins TRBV4-3 and TRBJ1-1; the D gene is possibly TRBD1 (5 bases). Germline lookup yields CDR1 LGHNA and CDR2 YSLEER. The CDR3 spans 12 residues. V lost 0 bases to trimming and J lost 10 bases, with 9 bases between them.